The rows below give T cell receptor beta chains drawn from one sample of a study of T cells in Graves' hyperthyroidism and ophthalmopathy. MiXCR, applied by TCRdb to the multiplex PCR reads, yields one record per CDR3 protein. The table has 640,000 or so distinct CDR3 sequences, 14% seen once. Source material: blood. These receptor sequences come from a woman between 18 and 29 years old with Graves' ophthalmopathy. Each CDR3 is given with its conserved first and last residue. D genes are given only for firm matches. Only some rows state a clone size, as once, few, many or a class for expanded clones.

d_call | j_call | clone_size | v_call | cdr3_aa | cdr3_nt
- | TRBJ2-5 | many | TRBV20-1 | CSAGPRASGETQYF | TGCAGTGCCGGTCCCCGGGCCTCAGGGGAGACCCAGTACTTC
TRBD1 | TRBJ1-5 | - | TRBV29-1 | CSVGFQGDQPQHF | TGCAGCGTTGGGTTCCAGGGGGATCAGCCCCAGCATTTT
- | TRBJ2-2 | many | TRBV12-3/TRBV12-4 | CASSLAGGSGELFF | TGTGCCAGCAGTTTAGCAGGGGGTTCCGGGGAGCTGTTTTTT
- | TRBJ2-7 | - | TRBV28 | CASSSEGEGSYEQYF | TGTGCCAGCAGTTCGGAGGGTGAGGGTTCCTACGAGCAGTACTTC
- | TRBJ1-4 | many | TRBV28 | CASSFPPEYRVGEKLFF | TGTGCCAGCAGTTTTCCACCAGAATATAGGGTGGGGGAAAAACTGTTTTTT
- | TRBJ1-5 | - | TRBV4-3 | CASSQDRQGREPQHF | TGCGCCAGCAGCCAAGACAGGCAGGGAAGGGAGCCCCAGCATTTT
- | TRBJ2-5 | few | TRBV6-1 | CASSDLWGKFLYF | TGTGCCAGCAGTGATCTGTGGGGAAAGTTCCTGTACTTC
- | TRBJ1-2 | many | TRBV5-6 | CASSLGGGTENYGYTF | TGTGCCAGCAGCTTGGGCGGGGGGACCGAGAACTATGGCTACACCTTC
TRBD2 | TRBJ2-4 | many | TRBV12-3/TRBV12-4 | CASSPRRLAGDGNIQYF | TGTGCCAGCAGTCCCCGTCGCCTAGCGGGAGACGGGAACATTCAGTACTTC
TRBD2 | TRBJ2-5 | many | TRBV6-2/TRBV6-3 | CASSREEGETQYF | TGTGCCAGCAGTCGGGAGGAGGGAGAGACCCAGTACTTC
- | TRBJ1-1 | many | TRBV12-3/TRBV12-4 | CASSWATEAFF | TGTGCCAGCAGCTGGGCCACTGAAGCTTTCTTT
- | TRBJ1-1 | - | TRBV27 | CASSLNRVERTEAFF | TGTGCCAGCAGTCTTAACAGGGTTGAAAGGACTGAAGCTTTCTTT
TRBD1 | TRBJ2-7 | few | TRBV5-5 | CASSLSSLEQGSAKQYF | TGTGCCAGCAGCTTGTCCTCCCTTGAACAGGGGTCAGCAAAGCAGTACTTC
- | TRBJ2-2 | few | TRBV15 | CAIRAGTKSTGELFF | TGTGCCATTCGAGCCGGGACAAAAAGCACCGGGGAGCTGTTTTTT
- | TRBJ1-3 | many | TRBV20-1 | CSASQDVSSGNTIYF | TGCAGTGCTAGTCAGGACGTTAGCTCTGGAAACACCATATATTTT
TRBD1 | TRBJ2-7 | many | TRBV5-1 | CASSFGTGPNEQYF | TGCGCCAGCAGCTTCGGGACAGGGCCCAACGAGCAGTACTTC
TRBD2 | TRBJ2-5 | - | TRBV20-1 | CSARASGSWETQYF | TGCAGTGCTAGAGCGAGCGGGAGTTGGGAGACCCAGTACTTC
- | TRBJ1-4 | few | TRBV9 | CASSTEGGAGLGNEKLFF | TGTGCCAGCAGCACCGAGGGGGGCGCAGGCTTGGGGAATGAAAAACTGTTTTTT
- | TRBJ1-1 | many | TRBV5-1 | CASGPSGLMNTEAFF | TGCGCCAGCGGCCCCTCAGGGCTCATGAACACTGAAGCTTTCTTT
- | TRBJ1-1 | many | TRBV20-1 | CSASPEVVDTEAFF | TGCAGTGCTAGTCCGGAGGTAGTTGACACTGAAGCTTTCTTT
TRBD1 | TRBJ1-4 | few | TRBV2 | CASSRGQEWKLFF | TGTGCCAGCAGTCGGGGACAGGAATGGAAACTGTTTTTT
- | TRBJ1-5 | many | TRBV27 | CASSLSSGYSNQPQHF | TGTGCCAGCAGTTTATCAAGTGGTTATAGCAATCAGCCCCAGCATTTT
- | TRBJ2-7 | many | TRBV11-2 | CASSLFQREQYF | TGTGCCAGCAGCTTATTCCAGAGAGAGCAGTACTTC
- | TRBJ1-5 | many | TRBV6-1 | CASKAGWNQPQHF | TGTGCCAGCAAGGCAGGGTGGAATCAGCCCCAGCATTTT
- | TRBJ2-5 | once | TRBV5-8 | CASGLNVGNYQETQYF | TGTGCCAGCGGCTTAAATGTGGGAAACTACCAAGAGACCCAGTACTTC
- | TRBJ1-1 | many | TRBV2 | CASSESVRDTEAFF | TGTGCCAGCAGTGAGTCCGTTCGGGACACTGAAGCTTTCTTT
TRBD2 | TRBJ2-3 | many | TRBV4-1 | CASRPISGSGKDTQYF | TGCGCCAGCAGACCCATTAGCGGGAGTGGGAAAGATACGCAGTATTTT
TRBD2 | TRBJ2-7 | many | TRBV20-1 | CSARAGGVYEQYF | TGCAGTGCGCGAGCGGGAGGTGTCTACGAGCAGTACTTC